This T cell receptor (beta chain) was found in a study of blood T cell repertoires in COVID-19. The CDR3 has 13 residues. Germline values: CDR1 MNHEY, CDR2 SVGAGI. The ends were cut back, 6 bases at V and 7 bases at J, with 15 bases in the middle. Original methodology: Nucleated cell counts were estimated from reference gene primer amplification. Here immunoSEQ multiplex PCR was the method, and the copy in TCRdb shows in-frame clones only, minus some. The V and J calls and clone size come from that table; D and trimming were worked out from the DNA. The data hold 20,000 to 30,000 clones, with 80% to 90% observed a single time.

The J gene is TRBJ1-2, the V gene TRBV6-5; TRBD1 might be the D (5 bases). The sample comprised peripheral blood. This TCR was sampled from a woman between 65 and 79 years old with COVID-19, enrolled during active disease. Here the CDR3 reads CASSTGFGSGYTF. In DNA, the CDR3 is TGTGCCAGCAGCACAGGCTTCGGGAGTGGCTACACCTTC.